These T cell receptor beta chains were read from a single sample in a study of shared clonotypes between healthy human individuals. Clones were sequenced by immunoSEQ multiplex PCR, and TCRdb holds only the in-frame ones, with some missing. In the table there are approximately 1,500,000 clones, 98% of which are singletons. Sequenced sample: naive CD4+ T cells sorted from blood. Receptor source: a man in his thirties or forties in good health. The conserved cysteine and the conserved F or W are not part of the CDR3 here. A D gene is named only where the DNA matches it firmly.

v_call d_call cdr3_aa
TRBV4-2 TRBD1 ASFPRDRGQPQH
TRBV10-2 TRBD1 ASSEGTGAGELF
TRBV27 TRBD2 ASSQKLAGHEQF
TRBV5-1 TRBD1 ASSPTGPYTGELF
TRBV29-1 TRBD2 SVLRTSDNEQF
TRBV6-6 NA ASRDSTGELF
TRBV6-4 NA ASSALAGPSTDTQY
TRBV19 NA ASSDISVTYEQY
TRBV9 NA ASSVGAGTLNTEAF
TRBV5-1 NA ASSLQRVSDEQY
TRBV7-2 NA ASSLVMGYEQY
TRBV9 TRBD2 ASSAPPWRESDTQY
TRBV11-3 TRBD2 ASSSSGLAGSGEQF
TRBV5-4 NA ASSSTQETQY
TRBV27 TRBD2 ATLRHSGRADSNEQF
TRBV4-3 NA ASSQAGSSTDTQY
TRBV5-1 NA ASSPAGWEETQY
TRBV5-1 TRBD2 ASSLAGDLYNEQF
TRBV7-2 TRBD2 ASSLRNLAGDLYNEQF
TRBV28 TRBD2 ASSISGRGYNEQF
TRBV15 NA ATSRDRQGFPGELF
TRBV5-1 NA ASSLERGDEQY
TRBV19 TRBD1 ASSIDLTGVNQPQH
TRBV28 NA ASSLIAAVNQPQH
TRBV4-3 TRBD1 ASSQDRGAGTGDYEQY
TRBV18 NA ASSPGSGSNQPQH
TRBV12-5 NA ASGLVGGNEQF
TRBV7-8 TRBD1 ASSSQDRVNQPQH
TRBV6-1 NA ASTTGGANVLT
TRBV7-9 NA ASSLVFGATNEKLF
TRBV25-1 NA ASRRAGGTDTQY
TRBV19 TRBD1 ASSILRDRFNNEQF
TRBV6-6 NA ASSYPQANGYT
TRBV18 NA ASSPPSWAGYEQY
TRBV15 TRBD2 ATSRVGGRVNEQF
TRBV7-8 NA ASSLGLRQYEQY
TRBV2 NA ASSLREFGDNEQF
TRBV6-6 NA ASSYGRHPFIHEQY
TRBV30 NA AWSHRGENTIY
TRBV7-9 NA ASSRDGLRTGELF
TRBV9 TRBD2 ARSWGGHHRAGGPDTQY
TRBV7-6 NA ASSSGVWLASNEQF
TRBV4-1 TRBD1 ASSRPGGRAGYT
TRBV27 TRBD2 ASSLWGGITYEQY
TRBV7-2 NA ASSFLSQETQY
TRBV28 NA ASSLLGAAQY
TRBV5-1 NA ASSLTRAGANVLT
TRBV7-9 NA ASSLDALSYEQY
TRBV7-8 TRBD2 ASSPLFAGGYEQY
TRBV10-3 NA AISTTWPPGDTIY
TRBV6-1 TRBD2 ASSVGTSGRRGGPETQY
TRBV5-1 NA ASKNRADTGELF
TRBV29-1 NA SVLTGGVLTGELF
TRBV7-2 TRBD2 ASSKLASTDTQY
TRBV28 TRBD2 ASSLAAGGPSDTQY